This TCR beta chain was recorded in a study of blood T cells in healthy people across ages (dated by TCRdb to about 2015). Some background on the complete study: Template switching captured roughly one uniquely barcoded TCR beta cDNA molecule per two T cells in model experiments. Using deep sequencing normalized with unique cDNA molecular identifiers, the study measured how TCR beta repertoire diversity changes with age. The donors were divided into four age groups: young (average approximately 17 years), middle-aged (approximately 39), aged (around 59) and long-lived (82). To avoid experimental bias, donors of different ages were randomly spread across the sequencing lanes. Using the same blood draw, the study looked at two additional independent replicas of 1 million unique cDNA reads for two donors, one aged 18 to 30 and the other aged 80 or older. Overall study results and their limits: The percentage of naive T cells measured by flow cytometry correlated strongly with observed TCR beta diversity. Estimates of total diversity based on one million sequenced T cells were regarded as lower bounds and as underestimates. Compared with the aged group, the long-lived group had more naive CD4+ T cells, fewer expanded clones and increased TCR diversity, a pattern suggesting age selection. Bulk unsorted PBMC profiling prevented conclusive comparison of naive and antigen-experienced compartments. Because the CMV infection status of the donors was unknown, age-related changes in expanded clonotypes may potentially have been confounded. Observed TCR beta diversity per million T cells fell roughly linearly with age, and a significant reduction was already apparent by age around 36.

Of note for this clonotype: It has no known antigen specificity. Base-call qualities are not available, and no considerably larger clone is one nucleotide away.

Donors were 39 systemically healthy Caucasian individuals from Russia aged 6 to 90 years. Each donor gave 8 to 10 milliliters of peripheral blood, drawn into EDTA-treated Vacutainer tubes. Ficoll-Paque density-gradient centrifugation was used to isolate PBMCs, with at least 7 million obtained per sample. Total RNA was extracted from PBMCs with Trizol reagent, with at least 5 micrograms obtained per sample. For every donor, an aliquot of PBMCs went through flow cytometry to measure the percentages of naive CD45RAhigh/CD27high T cells. Libraries came from 5' RACE. The sample was run on an Illumina HiSeq 2500. A second PCR of about 6 to 11 cycles was run with a J-beta primer mix and a sample-barcoded 5' primer. A template-switch 5' adaptor carrying 12 random nucleotides introduced a unique molecular identifier onto each TCR beta cDNA molecule. Each sample yielded at least 3 million CDR3-containing paired-end reads. First-strand cDNA synthesis was performed from all RNA using the Mint cDNA synthesis kit, with priming by a TRBC-specific oligonucleotide. Following uracil-DNA glycosylase treatment, a first 18-cycle PCR with universal primers M1SS and BC2_uni_R was performed on all cDNA. The source study handled its data this way. Normalization of each sample was performed by random selection of 1 million high-quality reads, each carrying a distinct molecular identifier. Instead of being binned into consensus sequences, reads that shared molecular identifiers were thrown out. CDR3 identification, clonotype clustering and error correction used MiTCR with a Q25 quality threshold and the strictest error-elimination algorithm. A nonparametric unseen species model with Euler transformation was used to estimate a lower bound on total TCR beta diversity. Through fastp at Q25 and MiXCR, TCRdb rebuilt clones from the public reads, retaining in-frame beta chains. Each CDR3 protein appears once, grouped with its most common genes and DNA. The V and J calls follow TCRdb's processing rather than the paper's. Present in this sample are some 1.7 million distinct CDR3 sequences, 25% to 30% of which were seen just once. The ten top clones hold 7.7% of the sample.

This clonotype originated in a woman younger than 45 in good health. Sequencing used blood.

The DNA is as follows: TGCAGCGTTAGGACAGTGAACAATGAGCAGTACTTC. Protein translation: CSVRTVNNEQYF. This receptor chain uses TRBV29-1 and TRBJ2-4, and possibly TRBD1, on 6 matching bases. Between the V and J ends, shortened by 5 bases and 13 bases respectively, the junction contains 18 bases. Looking up the germline V gene yields CDR1 SQVTM and CDR2 ANQGSEA. The CDR3 measures 12 amino acids from cysteine to phenylalanine. The CDR3 DNA has 36 bases and is translated from base 1.